This passage covers 32 T cell receptor beta chains from one sample sequenced in a study of T cell repertoires in cytomegalovirus infection. Their antigens are not known. TCRdb re-analysed the reads in MiXCR, keeping a single row per CDR3 protein. The sample contains roughly 990,000 distinct CDR3 sequences, roughly 30% of which appear only once. Sequenced here: cultured CD8+ T cells from PBMCs, sampled from culture after CMV antigen stimulation. The receptors were sampled from a human donor in good health (CMV status not recorded). Some clones in this sample may be carry-over from other donors' samples.

The table lists this clonotype with a few counts. The chain employs TRBV6-5 and TRBJ2-2, with TRBD1 matching over 7 bases. Germline CDR1 is MNHEY and CDR2 is SVGAGI. The CDR3 covers 14 residues. The junction had 4 bases not matched to a gene; V was cut back by 2 bases and J by 7 bases. CDR3 nucleotides: TGTGCCAGCAGTTACGAGGGGGCTGGCGGGGAGCTGTTTTTT. Translating gives CASSYEGAGGELFF.

The gene calls are TRBV7-9 and TRBJ2-7, with 7 bases lining up with TRBD1. The germline CDR1 and CDR2 sequences are SEHNR and FQNEAQ (reference sequence). The ends lost 6 bases at V and 2 bases at J; junction bases unmatched: 10. This CDR3 contains 15 residues. The DNA for the CDR3 is TGTGCCAGCAGTGCAACCGGGACAGCACCCTACGAGCAGTACTTC. This gives the protein CASSATGTAPYEQYF. Complete variable domain (other parts from reference TRBV7-9 and TRBJ2-7): DTGVSQNPRHKITKRGQNVTFRCDPISEHNRLYWYRQTLGQGPEFLTYFQNEAQLEKSRLLSDRFSAERPKGSFSTLEIQRTEQGDSAMYLCASSATGTAPYEQYFGPGTRLTVT.

This clonotype has a count of ten or more. V and J are TRBV12-3 or TRBV12-4 and TRBJ2-5; 7 bases are shared with TRBD1. V gave up 3 bases and J gave up 1 base; unmatched junction bases: 2. There are 14 residues in the CDR3. The CDR3 DNA reads as TGTGCCAGCAGTTTGACAGGGCCCCAAGAGACCCAGTACTTC. It codes for CASSLTGPQETQYF.

The genes are TRBV19 and TRBJ2-1; D ambiguous. The CDR3 loop spans 13 amino acids. V was trimmed by 3 bases and J by 7 bases, leaving 10 bases between them. Germline V lookup: CDR1 LNHDA, CDR2 SQIVND (reference sequence). The CDR3 loop is CASSIPGGNEQFF. The CDR3 region has the DNA TGTGCCAGTAGTATTCCCGGTGGGAATGAGCAGTTCTTC.

There are a few counts of this clonotype. This chain links TRBV7-9 with TRBJ1-1; weak D call: TRBD1 (6 bases). Germline values: CDR1 SEHNR, CDR2 FQNEAQ (reference sequence). V lost 0 bases, J lost 4 bases, and 9 bases lay in between. The length of the CDR3 is 14 residues. The CDR3 protein is CASSLAPGATEAFF. The CDR3 coding sequence is TGTGCCAGCAGCTTAGCACCAGGGGCCACTGAAGCTTTCTTT.

This clonotype was seen more than once but under ten times. The gene calls are TRBV4-3 and TRBJ1-2; D perhaps matches TRBD1 (5 bases). Germline CDR1 and CDR2: LGHNA and YSLEER. V lost 1 base, J lost 4 bases, and 13 bases lay in between. CDR3 length: 15 amino acids. CDR3 loop: CASSQVGPLGYGYTF. For the CDR3, the DNA is TGCGCCAGCAGCCAAGTGGGACCTCTAGGCTATGGCTACACCTTC.

This chain uses TRBV28 with TRBJ2-1, with TRBD2 as a possible D gene (6 bases). CDR3 size: 17 residues. CDR1 and CDR2 from the germline V gene are MDHEN and SYDVKM. V was trimmed by 6 bases and J by 2 bases, leaving 20 bases between them. The CDR3 region is CASSRTGLLVPYNEQFF. CDR3 bases: TGTGCCAGCAGCCGTACGGGACTCCTTGTGCCCTACAATGAGCAGTTCTTC.

The chain has TRBV6-6 and TRBJ2-2; TRBD2 might be the D (5 bases). Germline V CDR1 and CDR2: MNHNY, SVGAGI (reference sequence). The V end was cut by 5 bases, the J end by 4 bases, with 17 bases between. The CDR3 has 16 amino acids. This CDR3 is CASSPWERNVTGELFF. In DNA, the CDR3 is TGTGCCAGCAGTCCCTGGGAGAGAAATGTCACCGGGGAGCTGTTTTTT.

This clonotype was counted a few times. V and J are TRBV12-3 or TRBV12-4 and TRBJ1-2; D is unresolved. This CDR3 is built from 13 residues. The V end was cut by 1 base, the J end by 4 bases, with 7 bases between. In DNA form, the CDR3 reads TGTGCCAGCAGTTTAGGGGTGTTCTATGGCTACACCTTC. Protein product: CASSLGVFYGYTF.

The V call is TRBV4-1, the J call TRBJ1-1; D may be TRBD1 (6 bases). Per the germline V gene, CDR1 is MGHRA and CDR2 is YSYEKL. V was clipped by 3 bases and J by 4 bases, with 21 bases between them. There are 17 residues in the CDR3. As DNA, the CDR3 is TGCGCCAGCAGCCATCCCCACGAGGGGCGGGGGCGCACTGAAGCTTTCTTT. This codes for CASSHPHEGRGRTEAFF.

V usage is TRBV19 and J usage is TRBJ2-5, with TRBD1 matching over 9 bases. This CDR3 comprises 15 residues. From germline, CDR1 is LNHDA and CDR2 SQIVND (reference sequence). The trim removed 3 bases at V and 5 bases at J, leaving 7 bases unmatched. The DNA for the CDR3 is TGTGCCAGTAGTATCTCGGACAGGGGCATGGAGACCCAGTACTTC. Translation gives CASSISDRGMETQYF.

This rearrangement joins TRBV11-2 to TRBJ2-5; 10 bases align to TRBD1. The V and J ends lost 1 base and 5 bases, in that order; junction bases with no gene match: 4. This CDR3 comprises 15 residues. Germline CDR1 reads SGHAT; CDR2 reads FQNNGV. For the CDR3, the DNA is TGTGCCAGCAGCTTAGGGACAGGGGGGCCGGAGACCCAGTACTTC. This codes for CASSLGTGGPETQYF.

This clonotype turned up a few times. This chain connects TRBV12-5 to TRBJ1-2; TRBD1 aligns across 9 bases. J gave up 6 bases and V 3 bases, and 5 bases lay outside the gene matches. Germline values: CDR1 LGHNT, CDR2 FRNRAP. This CDR3 is 14 amino acids long. CDR3 in DNA: TGTGCTAGTGGTTTTGGACAGGGGAAGGATGGCTACACCTTC. It is translated as CASGFGQGKDGYTF.

This rearrangement joins TRBV7-8 to TRBJ1-1, with a possible D match to TRBD1 (5 bases). This CDR3 spans 11 amino acids. Deletions cut 7 bases from V and 11 bases from J, with 14 bases between. Per germline, CDR1 SGHVS and CDR2 FQNEAQ. CDR3 loop: CASIGVKNAFF. CDR3 DNA: TGTGCCAGCATAGGGGTTAAGAATGCTTTCTTT.

There are a few counts of this clonotype. The V call is TRBV28, the J call TRBJ2-1, with D tentatively TRBD2 (6 bases). CDR1 and CDR2 (germline): MDHEN, SYDVKM. V lost 1 base and J lost 4, with 11 bases in between. The CDR3 totals 15 residues. CDR3: CASSLFAGGYNEQFF. CDR3 coding DNA: TGTGCCAGCAGTTTATTCGCCGGGGGATACAATGAGCAGTTCTTC.

The chain carries TRBV9 and TRBJ1-4, with 9 positions matching TRBD1. CDR3 length: 14 residues. With V trimmed by 3 bases and J by 7 bases, 4 bases remained unmatched. CDR1 is SGDLS, CDR2 YYNGEE, per germline. The DNA for the CDR3 is TGTGCCAGCAGCGCCGGGACAGGGCCTGAAAAACTGTTTTTT. Its protein product is CASSAGTGPEKLFF.

This clonotype was recorded a few times. The chain has TRBV15 and TRBJ2-3; 7 bases match TRBD1. CDR3 length equals 16 residues. Germline loops: CDR1 LNHNV, CDR2 YYDKDF (reference sequence). V shed 2 bases, J shed 1 base, and the junction held 6 bases outside the gene matches. The CDR3 region is CATSRFRTGGTDTQYF. Here the CDR3 DNA reads TGTGCCACCAGCAGATTTCGGACAGGAGGCACAGATACGCAGTATTTT.

This clonotype was observed a handful of times. The rearrangement joins TRBV7-9 to TRBJ1-6; D remains unclear. The length of the CDR3 is 13 residues. Germline V gives CDR1 SEHNR, CDR2 FQNEAQ (reference sequence). Trimming cost V 8 bases and J 7 bases, with 12 bases left between them. CDR3 in amino acids: CASSPGSNSPLHF. The CDR3, as DNA: TGTGCCAGCTCCCCGGGGTCGAATTCACCCCTCCACTTT.

This clonotype was found many times. This chain uses TRBV7-9 with TRBJ2-7; maybe TRBD2 (5 bases). The CDR3 consists of 13 residues. The V and J ends lost 4 bases and 4 bases respectively, with 11 bases between them. Looked up from germline, CDR1 is SEHNR and CDR2 is FQNEAQ (reference sequence). The CDR3 loop is CASSYPGNYEQYF. DNA of the CDR3: TGTGCCAGCAGCTACCCGGGAAATTACGAGCAGTACTTC.

For this clonotype: This could be a read error, since a much larger clone is one nucleotide away. V usage is TRBV7-8 and J usage is TRBJ1-5; D gene ambiguous. The CDR3 runs 15 residues. CDR1 SGHVS and CDR2 FQNEAQ come from the germline V gene. Trimming took off 5 bases at V and 2 bases at J, with 13 bases between the two ends. Written as DNA, the CDR3 is TGTGCCAGCAGCGCAGCGAAAGGAGGCAATCAGCCCCAGCATTTT. Its protein is CASSAAKGGNQPQHF.

This clonotype showed up just once. V and J are TRBV10-3 and TRBJ1-3; 7 bases are shared with TRBD1. V lost 9 bases and J lost 0; bases outside the gene matches: 8. This CDR3 has 15 amino acids. Germline-derived CDR1 and CDR2 are ENHRY and SYGVKD. CDR3 residues: CAIRGGDSSGNTIYF. CDR3 bases: TGTGCCATTCGAGGGGGGGACAGCTCTGGAAACACCATATATTTT.

V is TRBV7-2 and J is TRBJ2-5, with D maybe TRBD1 (5 bases). From germline, CDR1 is SGHTA and CDR2 FQGNSA. The CDR3 is 14 amino acids. V gave up 1 base and J gave up 4 bases, with 10 bases separating them. CDR3 amino acids: CTSSLVIGVETQYF. The CDR3 nucleotides are TGTACCAGCAGCTTAGTTATAGGGGTAGAGACCCAGTACTTC.

This clonotype was recorded at least ten times. This rearrangement joins TRBV7-8 to TRBJ1-2, with D perhaps TRBD1 (5 bases). Trimming left V 5 bases short and J 2 bases short, with 21 bases between. Germline V gene data show CDR1 as SGHVS and CDR2 as FQNEAQ. The CDR3 consists of 17 residues. CDR3 sequence (DNA): TGTGCCAGCAGCCTACCTCGGGGGTTGGGATCGAACTATGGCTACACCTTC. Amino acids: CASSLPRGLGSNYGYTF.

The rearrangement links TRBV10-3 to TRBJ2-7; tentative D call: TRBD2 (5 bases). Germline V gene sequence: CDR1 ENHRY, CDR2 SYGVKD. V gave up 2 bases and J gave up 3 bases, with 5 bases separating them. This CDR3 spans 12 amino acids. The CDR3 region is CAISEGSYEQYV. The DNA for the CDR3 is TGTGCCATCAGTGAGGGGAGCTACGAGCAGTACGTC.

The chain has TRBV19 and TRBJ1-2, with 7 bases lining up with TRBD1. Trimming cost V 4 bases and J 6 bases; bases outside gene matches: 5. The CDR3 length is 13 residues. Germline V lookup: CDR1 LNHDA, CDR2 SQIVND (reference sequence). CDR3 amino acids: CASSSTGADGYTF. The CDR3 DNA reads as TGTGCCAGTAGTAGCACAGGGGCGGATGGCTACACCTTC.

The J gene is TRBJ2-2, the V gene TRBV2; 8 bases are shared with TRBD1. The V and J ends lost 7 bases and 1 base, in that order; junction bases with no gene match: 5. Germline assignment: CDR1 SNHLY and CDR2 FYNNEI. The CDR3 is made up of 15 amino acids. The CDR3 sequence is CASIRTGKNTGELFF. The CDR3 DNA is TGTGCCAGCATCCGGACAGGGAAGAACACCGGGGAGCTGTTTTTT. The whole variable domain, filled in from reference TRBV2 and TRBJ2-2, reads EPEVTQTPSHQVTQMGQEVILRCVPISNHLYFYWYRQILGQKVEFLVSFYNNEISEKSEIFDDQFSVERPDGSNFTLKIRSTKLEDSAMYFCASIRTGKNTGELFFGEGSRLTVL.

Only one count was recorded for this clonotype. The chain has TRBV19 and TRBJ2-1; D may correspond to TRBD1 or TRBD2 (5 bases each). Germline CDR1 and CDR2: LNHDA and SQIVND (reference sequence). The CDR3 loop spans 11 amino acids. The germline V and J ends were trimmed by 8 bases and 12 bases, with 14 bases remaining between them. The CDR3 coding sequence is TGTGCCAGTCGAGGGGCGGGTTTGCAGTTCTTC. It specifies CASRGAGLQFF.

The table lists this clonotype with a few counts. The chain joins TRBV5-6 to TRBJ1-1, with 9 positions matching TRBD1. Germline V gives CDR1 SGHDT, CDR2 YYEEEE. The CDR3 consists of 17 residues. V lost 4 bases, J lost 0 bases, and 10 bases stayed unmatched. The CDR3 DNA is TGTGCCAGCAGCCCAGTCCCGGGACAGGGATTGAACACTGAAGCTTTCTTT. Encoded protein: CASSPVPGQGLNTEAFF.

This clonotype was counted at least ten times. V is TRBV7-8 and J is TRBJ2-1; D is ambiguous. The germline V gene has CDR1 SGHVS and CDR2 FQNEAQ. The CDR3 is made up of 17 amino acids. Trimming stripped 1 base from V and 9 bases from J, with 22 bases between. The CDR3 coding sequence is TGTGCCAGCAGCTTAGGCCCTTTTGGCCCTGAGAATAGTGAGCAGTTCTTC. Protein: CASSLGPFGPENSEQFF.

V is TRBV2 and J is TRBJ2-1; 15 bases are shared with TRBD2. Unmatched junction bases numbered 5, after V lost 8 bases and J lost 0 bases. Germline CDR1 reads SNHLY; CDR2 reads FYNNEI. The CDR3 sequence is 17 residues long. Written as DNA, the CDR3 is TGTGCCAGCCCTGGGACTAGCGGGGGGAGCTCCTACAATGAGCAGTTCTTC. Its translation is CASPGTSGGSSYNEQFF. Filled out from reference TRBV2 and TRBJ2-1, the complete variable domain reads EPEVTQTPSHQVTQMGQEVILRCVPISNHLYFYWYRQILGQKVEFLVSFYNNEISEKSEIFDDQFSVERPDGSNFTLKIRSTKLEDSAMYFCASPGTSGGSSYNEQFFGPGTRLTVL.

For the CDR3, the DNA is TGTGCCAGCAGCGTAGGACCGAGGAACACTGAAGCTTTCTTT. Translating it yields CASSVGPRNTEAFF. V and J are TRBV9 and TRBJ1-1; no reliable D call. This CDR3 spans 14 amino acids. Germline V gives CDR1 SGDLS, CDR2 YYNGEE. V was cut by 0 bases and J by 1 base, with 7 bases left in between.

This clonotype occurred a few times. This chain uses TRBV19 with TRBJ2-5; perhaps TRBD1 as D (7 bases). This CDR3 is built from 14 residues. Per the germline V gene, CDR1 is LNHDA and CDR2 is SQIVND (reference sequence). V was shortened by 4 bases and J by 4 bases, with 13 bases between the two germline ends. The CDR3 loop reads CASSKTGRRETQYF. The DNA of the CDR3 is TGTGCCAGTAGTAAGACAGGGAGGAGAGAGACCCAGTACTTC.